Listed here are 32 T cell receptor beta chains from one sample, sequenced in a study of identifying expanded T cells in peripheral blood. This table comes from immunoSEQ multiplex PCR, and its TCRdb copy is limited to in-frame clones, with some not included. Among more than 50,000 clones listed, roughly four fifths were seen once. The sequencing input was blood. The source is a person aged 18 to 75 in good health.

CDR3 loop: CASRRGQGYQPQHF. The CDR3 DNA sequence: TGTGCCAGCAGGAGGGGGCAGGGATATCAGCCCCAGCATTTT. The gene calls are TRBV28 and TRBJ1-5, with 7 positions matching TRBD1. With V trimmed by 6 bases and J by 5 bases, 7 bases remained unmatched. Germline V lookup: CDR1 MDHEN, CDR2 SYDVKM. The CDR3 extends over 14 amino acids.

The chain uses TRBV7-8 and TRBJ2-5; D perhaps matches TRBD2 (5 bases). Germline V CDR1 and CDR2: SGHVS, FQNEAQ. There are 17 residues in the CDR3. V gave up 5 bases and J gave up 1 base, with 20 bases separating them. Here the CDR3 reads CASSPRVGLASQETQYF. The CDR3, as DNA: TGTGCCAGCAGCCCACGGGTGGGCCTAGCCTCCCAAGAGACCCAGTACTTC.

CDR3 residues: CASSSPFSLTNTGELFF. The CDR3 coding sequence is TGTGCCAGCAGTTCTCCCTTCTCGCTAACGAACACCGGGGAGCTGTTTTTT. The rearrangement uses TRBV27 and TRBJ2-2, with no clear D. Germline V lookup: CDR1 MNHEY, CDR2 SMNVEV (reference sequence). The V end lost 4 bases, the J end lost 0 bases, and 15 bases lay between the germline ends. CDR3 length: 17 amino acids.

The chain recombines TRBV4-3 with TRBJ2-2; 11 nucleotides align to TRBD2. V was pared by 3 bases and J by 3 bases, with 9 bases of the junction left unmatched. This CDR3 is 18 amino acids long. The germline V gene has CDR1 LGHNA and CDR2 YSLEER. CDR3 protein: CASSQGVLAGVYTGELFF. The DNA of the CDR3 is TGCGCCAGCAGCCAGGGGGTACTAGCGGGAGTTTACACCGGGGAGCTGTTTTTT.

This rearrangement joins TRBV18 to TRBJ2-7, with D perhaps matching TRBD2 (6 bases). V shed 3 bases and J shed 6 bases, with 15 bases lying between them. Germline CDR1 reads KGHSH; CDR2 reads LQKENI. This CDR3 has 14 residues. CDR3 nucleotide sequence: TGTGCCAGCTCACCCGGCCGGGGGACTGGCGAGCAGTACTTC. Amino acid sequence: CASSPGRGTGEQYF.

The chain joins TRBV6-6 to TRBJ2-3; a weak D match, TRBD1 (6 bases). The CDR3 has 13 residues. Germline V gives CDR1 MNHNY, CDR2 SVGAGI (reference sequence). The germline V and J ends were trimmed by 5 bases and 9 bases, with 15 bases remaining between them. CDR3 protein: CASSHNRRGTQYF. The CDR3 coding sequence is TGTGCCAGCAGTCATAACCGTAGGGGGACGCAGTATTTT.

Written as DNA, the CDR3 is TGTGCCAGCAGCCAAGACTGGACACATACTAACTATGGCTACACCTTC. Its translation is CASSQDWTHTNYGYTF. The chain combines TRBV14 with TRBJ1-2; D possibly corresponds to TRBD1 (5 bases). V lost 0 bases and J lost 0, with 11 bases in between. Germline V gene lookup returns CDR1 SGHDN and CDR2 FVKESK. The CDR3 is made up of 16 amino acids.

This rearrangement joins TRBV21-1 to TRBJ2-4. TRBV21-1 is classified as a pseudogene. This CDR3 is built from 19 residues. The CDR3 DNA reads as TGTGCCAGCAGCAAAAACTATGGGCACCTTAACCTAGCCAAAAACATTCAGTACTTC. Protein sequence: CASSKNYGHLNLAKNIQYF.

V is TRBV19 and J is TRBJ2-5; 10 nucleotides agree with TRBD2. Unmatched junction bases numbered 10, after V lost 4 bases and J lost 5 bases. The CDR3 length is 16 residues. Germline CDR1 reads LNHDA; CDR2 reads SQIVND (reference sequence). The CDR3 nucleotides read TGTGCCAGTAGTAGAGCGTCTAGCGGGAGCGGTGAGACCCAGTACTTC. It codes for CASSRASSGSGETQYF. Based on the CDR3 plus reference TRBV19 and TRBJ2-5, the full variable domain is DGGITQSPKYLFRKEGQNVTLSCEQNLNHDAMYWYRQDPGQGLRLIYYSQIVNDFQKGDIAEGYSVSREKKESFPLTVTSAQKNPTAFYLCASSRASSGSGETQYFGPGTRLLVL.

This clone was detected only a few times. The CDR3 nucleotides read TGTGCCAGCAGTACCGGGACACGGAACTACAATGAGCAGTTCTTC. Protein sequence: CASSTGTRNYNEQFF. This chain links TRBV27 with TRBJ2-1, with D maybe TRBD1 (6 bases). This CDR3 has 15 residues. The germline CDR1 and CDR2 sequences are MNHEY and SMNVEV (reference sequence). V was cut by 5 bases and J by 3 bases, with 14 bases left in between.

This chain joins TRBV5-6 and TRBJ2-5, with TRBD2 identical over 7 bases. Germline CDR1 and CDR2: SGHDT and YYEEEE. V shed 5 bases and J 3 bases; nucleotides not matched to a gene: 10. The CDR3 totals 15 residues. The CDR3 region is CASSQRGGAKETQYF. The CDR3 DNA is TGTGCCAGCAGTCAAAGGGGAGGGGCGAAAGAGACCCAGTACTTC. Drawing the rest from reference TRBV5-6 and TRBJ2-5, the complete variable domain is DAGVTQSPTHLIKTRGQQVTLRCSPKSGHDTVSWYQQALGQGPQFIFQYYEEEERQRGNFPDRFSGHQFPNYSSELNVNALLLGDSALYLCASSQRGGAKETQYFGPGTRLLVL.

The V call is TRBV21-1, the J call TRBJ1-1; the D call of TRBD1 is as the table states it, not checked on the DNA. TRBV21-1 is described as a pseudogene. This CDR3 region has 17 residues. The CDR3 DNA follows: TGTGCCAGCAGCAATCGGACCGGACAGAGAATGAACACTGAAGCTTTCTTT. It codes for CASSNRTGQRMNTEAFF.

This chain connects TRBV5-1 to TRBJ2-1; 10 nucleotides align to TRBD2. Germline CDR1 and CDR2: SGHRS and YFSETQ. The V gene end was trimmed by 0 bases and the J gene end by 6 bases; junction bases not matched to a gene: 3. The CDR3 runs to 15 residues. The CDR3 spells CASSLVASGSNEQFF. The CDR3 nucleotides read TGCGCCAGCAGCTTGGTGGCTAGCGGGAGCAATGAGCAGTTCTTC.

Here the CDR3 DNA reads TGTGCCAGCAGTGCCGGAAGGGTCGCTGGGGCCAACGTCCTGACTTTC. Its translation: CASSAGRVAGANVLTF. The chain is built from TRBV6-1 and TRBJ2-6; D is undetermined. The CDR3 has 16 amino acids. V shed 4 bases and J shed 2 bases, with 12 bases lying between them. Germline assignment: CDR1 MNHNS and CDR2 SASEGT.

The chain combines TRBV11-3 with TRBJ2-7, with 9 bases that match TRBD1. Germline V gene lookup returns CDR1 SGHNT and CDR2 YENEEA. J lost 6 bases, V lost 5 bases, and 5 bases had no gene match. The CDR3 contains 13 residues. DNA for the CDR3: TGTGCCAGCAGCCCGACAGGGGGATCCGAGCAGTACTTC. Its translation: CASSPTGGSEQYF.

The chain joins TRBV11-3 to TRBJ1-1; D perhaps matches TRBD1 (5 bases). Trimming shortened V by 9 bases and J by 1 base, and 15 bases separated the two germline ends. This CDR3 region has 14 residues. Germline CDR1 and CDR2: SGHNT and YENEEA. CDR3 loop: CASHRGGENTEAFF. CDR3 DNA: TGTGCCAGTCACCGGGGGGGGGAGAACACTGAAGCTTTCTTT. Full variable domain (outside the CDR3, taken from reference TRBV11-3 and TRBJ1-1): EAGVVQSPRYKIIEKKQPVAFWCNPISGHNTLYWYLQNLGQGPELLIRYENEEAVDDSQLPKDRFSAERLKGVDSTLKIQPAELGDSAVYLCASHRGGENTEAFFGQGTRLTVV.

The chain employs TRBV25-1 and TRBJ2-1; D is ambiguous. The V and J ends lost 6 bases and 1 base respectively, with 13 bases between them. CDR1 and CDR2 from the germline V gene are MGHDK and SYGVNS. The CDR3 length is 15 residues. The CDR3 DNA sequence: TGTGCCAGCAGGGGCCAGATTGGGTCCTACAATGAGCAGTTCTTC. Protein product: CASRGQIGSYNEQFF. Full variable domain (missing parts from reference TRBV25-1 and TRBJ2-1): EADIYQTPRYLVIGTGKKITLECSQTMGHDKMYWYQQDPGMELHLIHYSYGVNSTEKGDLSSESTVSRIRTEHFPLTLESARPSHTSQYLCASRGQIGSYNEQFFGPGTRLTVL.

The gene calls are TRBV5-1 and TRBJ2-5, with D unresolved. Trimming removed 4 bases at V and 2 bases at J, with 15 bases between. CDR1 SGHRS and CDR2 YFSETQ come from the germline V gene. This CDR3 comprises 15 residues. The CDR3 region has the DNA TGCGCCAGCAGCCCATCGCTCGGACCTCAAGAGACCCAGTACTTC. It translates to CASSPSLGPQETQYF.

This clone came up a few times. This chain connects TRBV6-1 to TRBJ2-7; no definite D call. Germline V CDR1 and CDR2: MNHNS, SASEGT. The V end was cut by 4 bases, the J end by 9 bases, with 16 bases between. The CDR3 is 13 residues long. CDR3: CASSATLNSAQYV. The CDR3 coding sequence is TGTGCCAGCAGTGCAACACTGAATTCAGCGCAGTACGTC.

The chain carries TRBV19 and TRBJ2-7; 14 bases fit TRBD2. Germline CDR1 LNHDA, CDR2 SQIVND (reference sequence). Unmatched junction bases numbered 4, after V lost 3 bases and J lost 3 bases. The CDR3 spans 16 residues. CDR3 loop: CASSIAGTSGSYEQYF. The DNA for the CDR3 is TGTGCCAGTAGTATTGCAGGGACTAGCGGGAGCTACGAGCAGTACTTC.

The J gene is TRBJ1-1, the V gene TRBV7-3, with D possibly matching TRBD1 (5 bases). Trimming stripped 5 bases from V and 3 bases from J, with 10 bases between. CDR1 is SGHTA, CDR2 FQGTGA, per germline. The CDR3 is 13 amino acids. The CDR3 coding sequence is TGTGCCAGCAGCCAGGACATCTACACTGAAGCTTTCTTT. As protein: CASSQDIYTEAFF.

This chain links TRBV11-3 with TRBJ2-1, with 7 bases lining up with TRBD2. V lost 5 bases, J lost 8 bases, and 9 bases stayed unmatched. The CDR3 is made up of 14 amino acids. CDR1 is SGHNT and CDR2 is YENEEA in the germline V gene. The CDR3 sequence: CASSQGGVSDEQFF. The CDR3 nucleotides are TGTGCCAGCAGCCAGGGAGGGGTATCGGATGAGCAGTTCTTC.

The chain links TRBV7-8 to TRBJ1-2, with a weak D call TRBD1 (5 bases). Deletions cut 3 bases from V and 6 bases from J, with 11 bases between. The CDR3 extends over 13 amino acids. Germline CDR1 and CDR2: SGHVS and FQNEAQ. This CDR3 is CASSFRVSDGYTF. The CDR3 nucleotides are TGTGCCAGCAGCTTCAGGGTTAGCGATGGCTACACCTTC. Full variable domain (remainder filled in from reference TRBV7-8 and TRBJ1-2): GAGVSQSPRYKVAKRGQDVALRCDPISGHVSLFWYQQALGQGPEFLTYFQNEAQLDKSGLPSDRFFAERPEGSVSTLKIQRTQQEDSAVYLCASSFRVSDGYTFGSGTRLTVV.

This chain joins TRBV5-1 and TRBJ1-1, with 9 positions matching TRBD1. The CDR3 contains 15 residues. CDR1 and CDR2 from the germline V gene are SGHRS and YFSETQ. Trimming cost V 4 bases and J 4 bases; bases outside gene matches: 8. This chain's CDR3 is CASSRDRVMGTEAFF. The DNA of the CDR3 is TGCGCCAGCAGCAGGGACAGGGTGATGGGCACTGAAGCTTTCTTT.

The chain links TRBV4-3 to TRBJ2-1; 10 nucleotides align to TRBD2. The CDR3 totals 15 residues. V dropped 5 bases and J dropped 10; count of bases not matched to a gene: 11. Germline V CDR1 and CDR2: LGHNA, YSLEER. CDR3 DNA sequence: TGCGCCAGCAGCTTCCTAGCGGGAGCAGCAGGGGAGCAGTTCTTC. Protein sequence: CASSFLAGAAGEQFF.

J is TRBJ2-3 and V is TRBV6-6, with D perhaps matching TRBD2 (6 bases). The CDR3 runs 10 residues. The V gene lost 7 bases and the J gene lost 11 bases, with 10 bases spanning the gap. Germline V gene sequence: CDR1 MNHNY, CDR2 SVGAGI (reference sequence). DNA for the CDR3: TGTGCCAGCACCGGGGAGGTGCAGTATTTT. Translated, it gives CASTGEVQYF.

The chain has TRBV2 and TRBJ1-2; 8 bases map to TRBD1. Trimming at V came to 7 bases and at J to 7 bases, leaving 5 bases not matched to a gene. The CDR3 runs 12 residues. CDR1 is SNHLY, CDR2 FYNNEI, per germline. This CDR3 reads CASKGQAVGYTF. The CDR3 nucleotides are TGTGCCAGCAAGGGACAGGCTGTTGGCTACACCTTC.

The chain couples TRBV6-5 to TRBJ1-3, with D possibly TRBD1 on 5 matching bases. The CDR3 contains 15 residues. Germline CDR1 and CDR2: MNHEY and SVGAGI. With 6 bases removed from V and 2 bases from J, the gap between germline ends came to 14 bases. The CDR3 DNA follows: TGTGCCAGCAGCCGTGGGGGGGGTGCTGGAAACACCATATATTTT. Encoded protein: CASSRGGGAGNTIYF.

The chain carries TRBV7-6 and TRBJ1-2; D unclear. Germline loops: CDR1 SGHVS, CDR2 FNYEAQ. V lost 9 bases, J lost 4 bases, and 15 bases lay in between. The CDR3 is 13 residues long. This CDR3 reads CASTKGGGYGYTF. In DNA, the CDR3 is TGTGCCAGTACGAAGGGTGGCGGCTATGGCTACACCTTC.

This clone appeared once. The chain links TRBV5-4 to TRBJ1-6, with a possible D match to TRBD1 (5 bases). The CDR3 loop spans 14 amino acids. From germline, CDR1 is SGHNT and CDR2 YYREEE (reference sequence). V was cut by 4 bases and J by 5 bases, with 10 bases left in between. Here the CDR3 reads CASSVKGDNSPLHF. CDR3 nucleotides: TGTGCCAGCAGCGTTAAAGGGGATAATTCACCCCTCCACTTT.

The chain joins TRBV2 to TRBJ1-1, with a possible D match to TRBD1 (5 bases). V shed 6 bases and J shed 3 bases, with 11 bases lying between them. Germline lookup yields CDR1 SNHLY and CDR2 FYNNEI. The CDR3 consists of 13 residues. The CDR3 region has the DNA TGTGCCAGCAGCCCGCGAGGGGACACTGAAGCTTTCTTT. This sequence encodes CASSPRGDTEAFF.

The chain joins TRBV5-1 to TRBJ1-2, with D uncertain. Deletions cut 4 bases from V and 7 bases from J, with 17 bases between. There are 14 residues in the CDR3. Per the germline V gene, CDR1 is SGHRS and CDR2 is YFSETQ. The CDR3 DNA reads as TGCGCCAGCAGCCCCGAGGACGCCCGGGGTGGCTACACCTTC. It specifies CASSPEDARGGYTF. The whole variable domain, remainder taken from reference TRBV5-1 and TRBJ1-2, is KAGVTQTPRYLIKTRGQQVTLSCSPISGHRSVSWYQQTPGQGLQFLFEYFSETQRNKGNFPGRFSGRQFSNSRSEMNVSTLELGDSALYLCASSPEDARGGYTFGSGTRLTVV.